This T cell receptor (beta chain) originates from a study of resident and recirculating memory T cells in vitiligo. Study-level information: Each patient gave two lesional and two nonlesional epidermal shave biopsies, plus PBMCs. Study observations and caveats: Non-conserved TCRs across sites and patients suggested distinct clones per lesion.

Germline CDR1 reads SGHRS; CDR2 reads YFSETQ. The CDR3 has 13 amino acids. V trimming: 3 bases; J trimming: 1 base; junction bases outside the gene matches: 0. No change in lesions over the prior 6 months defined stable disease. Concerning this clone itself: The antigen remains unidentified.

Produced via immunoSEQ multiplex PCR; TCRdb's table is partial and in-frame only. The repertoire consists of more than 65,000 clones, with approximately 93% occurring once and the leading ten covering more than 4%. The J gene is TRBJ1-1, the V gene TRBV5-1; 7 positions match TRBD1. Sequenced: blood. The sequence was collected from a male donor with vitiligo. The chain's CDR3 is CASSWDRNTEAFF. The CDR3 bases are TGCGCCAGCAGCTGGGACAGGAACACTGAAGCTTTCTTT.